This T cell receptor (beta chain) appears in the sequencing data of a study of PD-1 blockade in classical Hodgkin lymphoma. General study points: It was CD4+ TCR diversity, not CD8+, that rose significantly by C4D1.

In the case of this clone: The antigen is undetermined.

Assay used: immunoSEQ multiplex PCR; TCRdb lists only in-frame clones, some missing. The sample lists tens of thousands of clones; roughly 89% were seen once. Deletions cut 3 bases from V and 3 bases from J, with 6 bases between. This CDR3 is 11 amino acids long. The germline V gene encodes CDR1 DFQATT and CDR2 SNEGSKA (reference sequence). Every patient was affected by relapse after autologous stem cell transplantation, while exposure to brentuximab vedotin was not uniform. This material consisted of peripheral blood mononuclear cells (PBMCs), taken before the second cycle of nivolumab. The chain recombines TRBV20-1 with TRBJ2-7; D call uncertain. The origin of this receptor is a human donor with classical Hodgkin lymphoma. In nucleotides, the CDR3 is TGCAGTGCTAGGGACGTCTACGAGCAGTACTTC. This sequence encodes CSARDVYEQYF.